What follows are 17 T cell receptor beta chains derived from one specimen sequenced in a study of T cells in Graves' hyperthyroidism and ophthalmopathy. RNA transcripts yielded amplified TCR beta CDR3 regions. The TCR CDR3 was amplified in a first-round RT-PCR using the HTBI primer set. From the multiplex PCR reads, TCRdb called clonotypes with MiXCR, one entry per CDR3 protein. Found here are about 500,000 distinct CDR3 sequences, 14% of them singletons; the top ten hold 15% to 20%. Sequences were obtained from blood. These receptor sequences come from a woman between 18 and 29 years old with Graves' hyperthyroidism.

This clonotype was counted once. Being one base from a much bigger clone, this may be a read error. The CDR3 loop is CASSSRRRTSYEQYF. CDR3 sequence (DNA): TGTGCCAGCTCATCCAGGAGGAGGACTTCCTACGAGCAGTACTTC. The rearrangement uses TRBV18 and TRBJ2-7; D possibly corresponds to TRBD2 (5 bases). The CDR3 is made up of 15 amino acids. CDR1 is KGHSH, CDR2 LQKENI, per germline. With 5 bases removed from V and 1 base from J, the gap between germline ends came to 15 bases. The full variable domain, in which reference TRBV18 and TRBJ2-7 provide the parts outside the CDR3, is NAGVMQNPRHLVRRRGQEARLRCSPMKGHSHVYWYRQLPEEGLKFMVYLQKENIIDESGMPKERFSAEFPKEGPSILRIQQVVRGDSAAYFCASSSRRRTSYEQYFGPGTRLTVT.

In its sample, this clonotype was seen many times. The chain joins TRBV20-1 to TRBJ1-1, with D possibly matching TRBD1 (6 bases). The V gene's germline CDR1 is DFQATT and CDR2 SNEGSKA (reference sequence). This CDR3 has 18 residues. Trimming removed 2 bases at V and 0 bases at J, with 22 bases between. The chain's CDR3 is CSARLGQTRTTLNTEAFF. CDR3 DNA sequence: TGCAGTGCTAGACTCGGACAGACTAGGACAACCCTGAACACTGAAGCTTTCTTT.

In its sample, this clonotype was seen many times. The chain joins TRBV20-1 to TRBJ1-1, with D hard to call. The CDR3 has 12 amino acids. Per the germline V gene, CDR1 is DFQATT and CDR2 is SNEGSKA (reference sequence). V dropped 4 bases and J dropped 7 bases, with 13 bases sitting between them. This chain's CDR3 is CSATRQQDEAFF. The CDR3 bases are TGCAGTGCTACAAGACAACAAGATGAAGCTTTCTTT.

This clonotype has a count of ten or more. The V call is TRBV27, the J call TRBJ1-2, with D possibly being TRBD1 (5 bases). Germline values: CDR1 MNHEY, CDR2 SMNVEV (reference sequence). This CDR3 has 17 amino acids. V gave up 2 bases and J gave up 5 bases, with 21 bases separating them. The CDR3 reads CASSLKAGSTAIYGYTF. As DNA, the CDR3 is TGTGCCAGCAGTTTAAAAGCCGGTTCGACAGCCATTTATGGCTACACCTTC.

This clonotype was recorded at least ten times. This sequence joins TRBV19 and TRBJ2-2; 11 bases map to TRBD2. The junction had 4 bases not matched to a gene; V was cut back by 1 base and J by 3 bases. In germline, CDR1 is LNHDA, CDR2 SQIVND (reference sequence). CDR3 length: 17 residues. CDR3 residues: CASSIVLAGGYTGELFF. The CDR3 DNA follows: TGTGCCAGTAGTATAGTTCTAGCGGGGGGATACACCGGGGAGCTGTTTTTT.

The chain carries TRBV27 and TRBJ2-7; the match to TRBD2 covers 7 bases. The CDR3 has 14 residues. Germline V gene lookup returns CDR1 MNHEY and CDR2 SMNVEV (reference sequence). Losses at the gene ends were 5 bases for V and 3 bases for J; bases not matched to a gene: 7. This CDR3 is CASSLGGSFYEQYF. CDR3 DNA: TGTGCCAGCAGTCTGGGCGGGAGTTTCTACGAGCAGTACTTC.

As concerns this clonotype: This sequence may be a read error, since a much larger clone differs from it by one base. A read error is likely, as this CDR3 ends without the conserved phenylalanine or tryptophan. This rearrangement joins TRBV6-5 to TRBJ2-7; D gene unclear. This CDR3 is 14 amino acids long. V shed 2 bases and J shed 1 base, with 9 bases lying between them. Germline CDR1 reads MNHEY; CDR2 reads SVGAGI. The chain's CDR3 is CASSYEAGSYEQYY. CDR3 DNA: TGTGCCAGCAGTTACGAGGCAGGTTCCTACGAGCAGTACTAC.

This clonotype was recorded at least ten times. The CDR3 DNA sequence: TGTGCCAGTAGTATGGGAGGAACTCACACCGGGGAGCTGTTTTTT. Translated, it gives CASSMGGTHTGELFF. V and J are TRBV19 and TRBJ2-2; weak D call: TRBD2 (6 bases). Germline CDR1 LNHDA, CDR2 SQIVND (reference sequence). V lost 3 bases and J 3 bases, leaving 11 bases between the germline ends. The CDR3 extends over 15 amino acids.

The genes are TRBV2 and TRBJ2-7; 7 bases align to TRBD2. Losses at the gene ends were 6 bases for V and 2 bases for J; bases not matched to a gene: 10. Germline assignment: CDR1 SNHLY and CDR2 FYNNEI. CDR3 length: 15 amino acids. CDR3 DNA sequence: TGTGCCAGCAGAGCCTTCACCGGGGGGACCTACGAGCAGTACTTC. Residues: CASRAFTGGTYEQYF.

This clonotype was seen ten or more times. The genes are TRBV5-1 and TRBJ2-2; D unclear. V was pared by 3 bases and J by 2 bases, with 8 bases between. The V gene's germline CDR1 is SGHRS and CDR2 YFSETQ. This CDR3 is built from 14 residues. The CDR3 DNA reads as TGCGCCAGCAGCTGGATGGGTAACACCGGGGAGCTGTTTTTT. It translates to CASSWMGNTGELFF.

Ten or more counts support this clonotype. This chain joins TRBV30 and TRBJ2-3; D unresolved. V dropped 2 bases and J dropped 6 bases, with 6 bases sitting between them. The CDR3 runs to 11 residues. Germline V gene sequence: CDR1 GTSNPN, CDR2 SVGIG (reference sequence). DNA of the CDR3: TGTGCCTGGAGTCTCGCGGATACGCAGTATTTT. This sequence encodes CAWSLADTQYF. Complete variable domain (other parts from reference TRBV30 and TRBJ2-3): SQTIHQWPATLVQPVGSPLSLECTVEGTSNPNLYWYRQAAGRGLQLLFYSVGIGQISSEVPQNLSASRPQDRQFILSSKKLLLSDSGFYLCAWSLADTQYFGPGTRLTVL.

Ten or more counts support this clonotype. V gene TRBV19 combines with J gene TRBJ1-4, with D unclear. The CDR3 contains 16 residues. V dropped 5 bases and J dropped 0 bases, with 13 bases sitting between them. The germline gives CDR1 LNHDA, CDR2 SQIVND (reference sequence). The CDR3 region is CASSFDSGTTNEKLFF. The CDR3 bases are TGTGCCAGTAGTTTCGATTCGGGAACAACTAATGAAAAACTGTTTTTT.

In this sample, this clonotype turned up many times. The chain employs TRBV12-3 or TRBV12-4 and TRBJ1-3; no clear D gene. The CDR3 covers 13 residues. The V and J ends lost 10 bases and 0 bases respectively, with 10 bases between them. For the CDR3, the DNA is TGTGCCACCCCTAAGAGCTCTGGAAACACCATATATTTT. It encodes CATPKSSGNTIYF.

In regard to this clonotype: A much larger clonotype is one base distant, so this may be a read error. This sequence joins TRBV5-6 and TRBJ2-7; perhaps TRBD2 as D (5 bases). Germline V gene lookup returns CDR1 SGHDT and CDR2 YYEEEE. Trimming stripped 1 base from V and 2 bases from J, with 10 bases between. This CDR3 is 14 amino acids long. The CDR3 loop is CASSLQDGAYEQYF. The CDR3, as DNA: TGTGCCAGCAGCTTGCAGGACGGGGCCTACGAGCAGTACTTC.

This clonotype was counted at least ten times. The chain carries TRBV2 and TRBJ2-1, with TRBD1 matching 10 bases. Germline values: CDR1 SNHLY, CDR2 FYNNEI. The CDR3 covers 13 residues. The J segment lost 9 bases and the V segment lost 6 bases, leaving 5 bases of the junction unmatched. CDR3 sequence: CASRGTGVSEQFF. The CDR3 DNA follows: TGTGCCAGCAGAGGGACAGGGGTTTCTGAGCAGTTCTTC. The whole variable domain, filled in from reference TRBV2 and TRBJ2-1, reads EPEVTQTPSHQVTQMGQEVILRCVPISNHLYFYWYRQILGQKVEFLVSFYNNEISEKSEIFDDQFSVERPDGSNFTLKIRSTKLEDSAMYFCASRGTGVSEQFFGPGTRLTVL.

This clonotype was seen ten or more times. V and J are TRBV12-3 or TRBV12-4 and TRBJ2-1; no clear D. Trimming removed 3 bases at V and 10 bases at J, with 13 bases between. The CDR3 is 13 amino acids. The CDR3 DNA reads as TGTGCCAGCAGTTTGGTAGGGATTGACGAGCAGTTCTTC. This sequence encodes CASSLVGIDEQFF.

Regarding this clonotype: Compared with germline, one end of the junction differs, possibly owing to a read error. The gene calls are TRBV27 and TRBJ2-5; D gene uncertain. The CDR3 covers 13 residues. CDR1 and CDR2 from the germline V gene are MNHEY and SMNVEV (reference sequence). The CDR3 is CASSLSYQETLYF. The CDR3 DNA follows: TGTGCCAGCAGTTTATCGTACCAAGAGACCCTGTACTTC.